These T cell receptor beta chains were read from a single sample in a study of blood T cell repertoires in COVID-19. Assay used: immunoSEQ multiplex PCR; TCRdb lists only in-frame clones, some missing. The table records about 240,000 clones, approximately 82% of them present only once. Specimen: peripheral blood. All receptors come from a young woman with acute or convalescent COVID-19. Both conserved end residues are part of each CDR3. The order of the fields is J gene, D gene, V gene, clone size, CDR3 DNA, CDR3 protein. D genes are given only for firm matches. Some rows have no size entry. The others give once, few or many, or a class for an expanded clone.

TRBJ2-1	TRBD2	TRBV28	.	TGTGCCAGCAGTCGCTCTCGACTAGCGTCTTACAATGAGCAGTTCTTC	CASSRSRLASYNEQFF
TRBJ1-5	.	TRBV2	.	TGTGCCAGCACTCCAGGCGGCAATCAGCCCCAGCATTTT	CASTPGGNQPQHF
TRBJ1-4	.	TRBV12-3/TRBV12-4	few	TGTGCCAGCAGTTACTCCACCTGGGAAAAACTGTTTTTT	CASSYSTWEKLFF
TRBJ1-1	.	TRBV19	many	TGTGCCAGTAGTCCCAGCGGGGAATTGGACACTGAAGCTTTCTTT	CASSPSGELDTEAFF
TRBJ1-5	TRBD1	TRBV6-2/TRBV6-3	.	TGTGCCAGCAGTTTTCAACCCAAGACAGGGACTAGCAATCAGCCCCAGCATTTT	CASSFQPKTGTSNQPQHF
TRBJ1-1	.	TRBV19	.	TGTGCCAGTAGTATGAGGGCCACTGAAGCTTTCTTT	CASSMRATEAFF
TRBJ2-7	.	TRBV11-2	.	TGTGCCAGCAGCTTATTCGGGGACTACGAGCAGTACTTC	CASSLFGDYEQYF
TRBJ2-1	TRBD2	TRBV19	many	TGTGCCAGTAGTTCCCGGACTAGGCGGAATGAGCAGTTCTTC	CASSSRTRRNEQFF
TRBJ1-6	.	TRBV25-1	.	TGTGCCAGCAGTGAATACGTTGGCTCACCCCTCCACTTT	CASSEYVGSPLHF
TRBJ1-1	TRBD1	TRBV6-2/TRBV6-3	few	TGTGCCAGCAGTTACGACCCAGGGGACAGGGACAGTGAAGCTTTCTTT	CASSYDPGDRDSEAFF
TRBJ2-7	TRBD1	TRBV5-3	.	TGTGCCAGAACGAGGGACAGGGTCTCCTACGAGCAGTACTTC	CARTRDRVSYEQYF
TRBJ2-7	.	TRBV27	.	TGTGCCAGCAGCCCACAGGGTTCGGACGAGCAGTACTTC	CASSPQGSDEQYF
TRBJ1-6	.	TRBV4-3	.	TGCGCCAGCAGTCATCGAGGTTATTCACCCCTCCACTTT	CASSHRGYSPLHF
TRBJ2-2	TRBD2	TRBV6-6	once	TGTGCCAGCAGTTGGGGGACTAGCGGGAACGGCGGGGAGCTGTTTTTT	CASSWGTSGNGGELFF
TRBJ1-2	TRBD1	TRBV6-5	once	TGTGCCAGCAGTTCGGGGACAGGGCTTCCGCGTGGCTACACCTTC	CASSSGTGLPRGYTF
TRBJ1-1	.	TRBV29-1	.	TGCAGCGTTGGACGGAGTCCGAACACTGAAGCTTTCTTT	CSVGRSPNTEAFF
TRBJ1-2	TRBD1	TRBV18	.	TGTGCCAGCTCCCCGACAGGGGGACCGAAGCGTGGCTACACCTTC	CASSPTGGPKRGYTF
TRBJ2-7	TRBD2	TRBV6-5	few	TGTGCCAGCAGCAGAAGCGGGAGTAGCTACGAGCAGTACTTC	CASSRSGSSYEQYF
TRBJ1-5	TRBD1	TRBV24-1	few	TGTGCCACCCGAACACAGACAGGGGGCAGTCAGCCCCAGCATTTT	CATRTQTGGSQPQHF
TRBJ2-7	TRBD2	TRBV4-2	.	TGTGCCAGCAGCCAAGGGACTAGCGTGACCTACGAGCAGTACTTC	CASSQGTSVTYEQYF
TRBJ1-1	.	TRBV6-2/TRBV6-3	.	TGTGCCAGCAGTACACCGACAGTTCGGGCTTTCTTT	CASSTPTVRAFF
TRBJ2-7	TRBD1	TRBV2	.	TGTGCCAGCAGTGAAGTGGGACAGGGCTACGAGCAGTACTTC	CASSEVGQGYEQYF
TRBJ2-1	TRBD1	TRBV7-9	.	TGTGCCAGCAGCTATCTACCGGGACAGGGTTACAATGAGCAGTTCTTC	CASSYLPGQGYNEQFF
TRBJ1-5	.	TRBV27	.	TGTGCCAGCAGTTGGCAGGGCTATCAGCCCCAGCATTTT	CASSWQGYQPQHF
TRBJ1-2	.	TRBV16	.	TGTGCCAGCAGCCAATCGGGCGTGGATGGCTACACCTTC	CASSQSGVDGYTF
TRBJ2-3	TRBD2	TRBV30	.	TGTGCCTGGAGTCCGACTAGCGGGAAGACAGATACGCAGTATTTT	CAWSPTSGKTDTQYF
TRBJ2-1	TRBD1	TRBV19	.	TGTGCCAGTAGTATAGCAGGGGGCTCCTACAATGAGCAGTTCTTC	CASSIAGGSYNEQFF
TRBJ1-5	.	TRBV6-5	.	TGTGCCAGCAGGCCCCCATGGCCCAATCAGCCCCAGCATTTT	CASRPPWPNQPQHF
TRBJ2-1	TRBD2	TRBV5-1	.	TGCGCCAGCAGCTTGGTTGCGGGAGTCGCAGGTTACAATGAGCAGTTCTTC	CASSLVAGVAGYNEQFF
TRBJ2-7	.	TRBV11-3	.	TGTGCCAGCAGCTCCATCGGGAGCGGGCCTTTTCAGAGGCTTGCGGCCGAGCAGTACTTC	CASSSIGSGPFQRLAAEQYF
TRBJ2-5	TRBD2	TRBV7-3	.	TGTGCCAGCAGCTTAAAGCTTTGGCTAGCGGGGATTCAAGAGACCCAGTACTTC	CASSLKLWLAGIQETQYF
TRBJ2-1	TRBD2	TRBV19	.	TGTGCCAGTAGCCATAGCGGGAGAGGTTTTGAGCAGTTCTTC	CASSHSGRGFEQFF
TRBJ1-6	.	TRBV30	.	TGTGCCTGGAGTATCCGACAGGAGATGAGCTCCTATAATTCACCCCTCCACTTT	CAWSIRQEMSSYNSPLHF
TRBJ1-2	TRBD1	TRBV6-5	.	TGTGCCAGCAGTTACTCGCCGGGACAGGCATATGGCTACACCTTC	CASSYSPGQAYGYTF
TRBJ2-5	TRBD1	TRBV7-9	once	TGTGCCAGCAGCTCACAGGGGATGGGGACCCAGTACTTC	CASSSQGMGTQYF
TRBJ2-3	.	TRBV14	.	TGTGCCAGCAGCCCGAGGGTGGGGAGCACAGATACGCAGTATTTT	CASSPRVGSTDTQYF
TRBJ2-5	TRBD1	TRBV10-2	.	TGCGCCAGCAGTGAAGGGGCAGGGGGTTGGGAGACCCAGTACTTC	CASSEGAGGWETQYF
TRBJ1-2	.	TRBV25-1	.	TGTGCCAGCAGTTCAGGGTATGGCTACACCTTC	CASSSGYGYTF
TRBJ2-5	.	TRBV15	.	TGTGCCACCAGCAGAGCTCAGGGGTACCAAGAGACCCAGTACTTC	CATSRAQGYQETQYF
TRBJ2-7	.	TRBV27	.	TGTGCCAGCAGTTTTGCAGGGGTGGGCGAGCAGTACTTC	CASSFAGVGEQYF
TRBJ1-1	.	TRBV6-2/TRBV6-3	.	TGTGCCAGCAGTTACTATCAGAACACTGAAGCTTTCTTT	CASSYYQNTEAFF
TRBJ1-2	.	TRBV27	.	TGTGCCAGCAGTTTCGTCCCCACGGGACAATATGGCTACACCTTC	CASSFVPTGQYGYTF
TRBJ1-5	TRBD1	TRBV28	.	TGTGCCAGCAAAACAGGGGCAGTAGGTCAGCCCCAGCATTTT	CASKTGAVGQPQHF
TRBJ2-7	.	TRBV6-6	once	TGTGCCAGCACCCCGGTGGTGGGGGGCTCCTACGAGCAGTACTTC	CASTPVVGGSYEQYF
TRBJ2-1	TRBD1	TRBV7-8	.	TGTGCCAGCAGCTCTGGACAGGTCGGTGAGCAGTTCTTC	CASSSGQVGEQFF
TRBJ1-2	.	TRBV9	.	TGTGCCAGCAGCGTAGGGCCGGGGGGCTACACCTTC	CASSVGPGGYTF
TRBJ1-2	.	TRBV27	.	TGTGCCAGCAGTTTGGGAGGAAACTATGGCTACACCTTC	CASSLGGNYGYTF
TRBJ1-1	TRBD1	TRBV27	.	TGTGCCAGCAGCCCACCGGGACAGCGAATCACTGAAGCTTTCTTT	CASSPPGQRITEAFF
TRBJ1-6	.	TRBV6-5	.	TGTGCCAGCAGCAGGACAGAACTAAATTCACCCCTCCACTTT	CASSRTELNSPLHF